This T cell receptor (beta chain) was retrieved from a study of blood T cell repertoires in COVID-19. On the study more broadly: COVID-19 samples, acute and convalescent, were from the United States, Italy and Spain. The analysed material was cDNA or gDNA that came from T cells, B-cell-depleted T cells, or PBMCs.

Seattle researchers signed up patients amid active infection and tracked them longitudinally. Profiled with immunoSEQ multiplex PCR; TCRdb holds only in-frame clones, not every one. The table includes 85,000 to 130,000 clones, about 79% detected once. V was pared by 4 bases and J by 0 bases, with 7 bases between. Per germline, CDR1 SGHVS and CDR2 FQNEAQ. CDR3 length equals 14 residues. The rearrangement uses TRBV7-8 and TRBJ1-5; D might be TRBD1 (5 bases). This clonotype was sampled from a man older than 75 with COVID-19, enrolled during active disease. Sequences were obtained from peripheral blood. CDR3 sequence: CASSSRVSNQPQHF. The CDR3 DNA is TGTGCCAGCAGCTCCAGGGTTAGCAATCAGCCCCAGCATTTT.